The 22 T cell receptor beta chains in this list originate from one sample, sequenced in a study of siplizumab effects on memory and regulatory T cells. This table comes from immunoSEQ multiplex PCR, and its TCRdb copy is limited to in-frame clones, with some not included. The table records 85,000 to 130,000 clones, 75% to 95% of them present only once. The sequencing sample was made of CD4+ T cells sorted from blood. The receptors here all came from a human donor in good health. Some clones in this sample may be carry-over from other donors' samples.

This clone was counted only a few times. The CDR3 spells CASSLNVVQGASNAGGYTF. CDR3 coding DNA: TGTGCCAGCAGCCTTAATGTCGTGCAGGGGGCTTCAAATGCGGGTGGCTACACCTTC. The rearrangement joins TRBV5-8 to TRBJ1-2; 8 bases are a match to TRBD1. The CDR3 extends over 19 amino acids. V lost 4 bases and J lost 7; bases outside the gene matches: 24. The germline gives CDR1 SGHTS, CDR2 YDEGEE.

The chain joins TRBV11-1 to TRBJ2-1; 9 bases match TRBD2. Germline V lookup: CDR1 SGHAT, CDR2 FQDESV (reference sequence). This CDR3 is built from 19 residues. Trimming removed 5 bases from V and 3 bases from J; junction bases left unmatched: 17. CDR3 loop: CASSPPRGRGGEDYNEQFF. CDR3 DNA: TGTGCCAGCAGCCCCCCCCGCGGGAGGGGGGGGGAGGACTACAATGAGCAGTTCTTC.

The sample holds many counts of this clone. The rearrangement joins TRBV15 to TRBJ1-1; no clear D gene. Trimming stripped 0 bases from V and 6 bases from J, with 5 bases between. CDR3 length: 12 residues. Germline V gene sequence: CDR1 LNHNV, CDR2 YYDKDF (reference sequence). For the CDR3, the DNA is TGTGCCACCAGCAGAGATCGCCCTGAAGCTTTCTTT. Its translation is CATSRDRPEAFF.

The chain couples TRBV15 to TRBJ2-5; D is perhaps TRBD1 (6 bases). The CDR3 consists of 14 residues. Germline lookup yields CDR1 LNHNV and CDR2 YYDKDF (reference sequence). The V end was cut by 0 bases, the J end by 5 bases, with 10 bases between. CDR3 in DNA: TGTGCCACCAGCAGAGATCCAGGGGTGGAGACCCAGTACTTC. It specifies CATSRDPGVETQYF.

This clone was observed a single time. The CDR3 region is CASSRSGTVYGYTF. The CDR3 bases are TGTGCCAGTAGTAGATCCGGGACGGTCTATGGCTACACCTTC. V usage is TRBV19 and J usage is TRBJ1-2, with D possibly TRBD1 on 5 matching bases. Germline lookup yields CDR1 LNHDA and CDR2 SQIVND (reference sequence). Trimming shortened V by 4 bases and J by 4 bases, and 13 bases separated the two germline ends. This CDR3 has 14 residues.

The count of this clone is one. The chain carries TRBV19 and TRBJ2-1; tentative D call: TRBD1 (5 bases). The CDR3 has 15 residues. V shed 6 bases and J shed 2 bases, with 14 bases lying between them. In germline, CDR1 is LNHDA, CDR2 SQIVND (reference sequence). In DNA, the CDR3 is TGTGCCAGTAGGGAGACAGAAGCACCCTACAATGAGCAGTTCTTC. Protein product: CASRETEAPYNEQFF.

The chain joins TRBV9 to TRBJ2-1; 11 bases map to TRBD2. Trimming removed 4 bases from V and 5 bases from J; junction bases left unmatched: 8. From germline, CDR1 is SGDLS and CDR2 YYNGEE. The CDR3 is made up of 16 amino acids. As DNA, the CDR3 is TGTGCCAGCAGCCTCTTTAGCGGGAGGGGAGACAATGAGCAGTTCTTC. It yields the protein CASSLFSGRGDNEQFF.

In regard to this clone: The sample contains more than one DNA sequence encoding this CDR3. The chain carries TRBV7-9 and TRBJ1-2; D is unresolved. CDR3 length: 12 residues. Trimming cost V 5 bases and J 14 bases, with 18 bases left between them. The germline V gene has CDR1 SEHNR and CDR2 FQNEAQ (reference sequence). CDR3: CASSQVRESYTF. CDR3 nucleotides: TGTGCCAGCAGCCAGGTCCGTGAGTCTTATACCTTC.

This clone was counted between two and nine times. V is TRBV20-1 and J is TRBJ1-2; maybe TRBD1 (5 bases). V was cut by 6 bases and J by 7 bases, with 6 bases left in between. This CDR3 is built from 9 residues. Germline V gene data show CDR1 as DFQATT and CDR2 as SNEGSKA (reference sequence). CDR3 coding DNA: TGCAGTGCAGGGACTGGCTACACCTTC. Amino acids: CSAGTGYTF.

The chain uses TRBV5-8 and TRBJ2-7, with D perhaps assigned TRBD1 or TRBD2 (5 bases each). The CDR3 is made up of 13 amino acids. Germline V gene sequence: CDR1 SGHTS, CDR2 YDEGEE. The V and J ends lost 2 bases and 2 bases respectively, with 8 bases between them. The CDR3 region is CASSFRDPYEQYF. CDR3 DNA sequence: TGTGCCAGCAGCTTCCGGGACCCCTACGAGCAGTACTTC.

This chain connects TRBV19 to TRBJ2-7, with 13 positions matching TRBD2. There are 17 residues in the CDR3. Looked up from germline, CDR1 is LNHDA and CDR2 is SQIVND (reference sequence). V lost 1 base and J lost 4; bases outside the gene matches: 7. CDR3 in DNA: TGTGCCAGTAGTATAGCTTTGACTAGCGGGAGGTATTACGAGCAGTACTTC. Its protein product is CASSIALTSGRYYEQYF.

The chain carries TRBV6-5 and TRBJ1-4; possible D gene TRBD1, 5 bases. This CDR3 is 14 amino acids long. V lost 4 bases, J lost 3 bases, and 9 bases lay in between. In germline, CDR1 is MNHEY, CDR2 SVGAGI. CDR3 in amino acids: CASSSRDPNEKLFF. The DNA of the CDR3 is TGTGCCAGCAGTTCCCGGGACCCTAATGAAAAACTGTTTTTT.

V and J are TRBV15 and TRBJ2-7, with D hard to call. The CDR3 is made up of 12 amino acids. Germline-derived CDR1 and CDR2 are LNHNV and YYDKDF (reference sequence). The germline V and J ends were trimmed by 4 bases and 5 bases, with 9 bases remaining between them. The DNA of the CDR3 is TGTGCCACCAGCATCGGTCAGGACGAGCAGTACTTC. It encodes CATSIGQDEQYF.

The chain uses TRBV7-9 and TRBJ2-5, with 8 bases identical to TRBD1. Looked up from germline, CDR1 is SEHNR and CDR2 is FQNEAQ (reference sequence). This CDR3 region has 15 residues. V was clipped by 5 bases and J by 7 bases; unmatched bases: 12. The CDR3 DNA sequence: TGTGCCAGCAGCGTTGACAGGGGTAGATATGGGACCCAGTACTTC. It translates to CASSVDRGRYGTQYF.

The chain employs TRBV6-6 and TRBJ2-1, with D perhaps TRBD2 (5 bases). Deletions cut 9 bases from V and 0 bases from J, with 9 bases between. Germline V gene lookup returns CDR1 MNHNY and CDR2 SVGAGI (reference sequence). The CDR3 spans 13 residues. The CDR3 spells CASRDSSYNEQFF. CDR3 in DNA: TGTGCCAGTCGGGATAGCTCCTACAATGAGCAGTTCTTC.

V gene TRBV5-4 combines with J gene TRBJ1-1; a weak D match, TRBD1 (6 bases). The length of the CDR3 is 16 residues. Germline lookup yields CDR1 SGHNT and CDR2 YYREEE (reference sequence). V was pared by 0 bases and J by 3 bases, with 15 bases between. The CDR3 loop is CASSLDRVALDTEAFF. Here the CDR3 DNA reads TGTGCCAGCAGCTTGGACAGGGTCGCTCTGGACACTGAAGCTTTCTTT.

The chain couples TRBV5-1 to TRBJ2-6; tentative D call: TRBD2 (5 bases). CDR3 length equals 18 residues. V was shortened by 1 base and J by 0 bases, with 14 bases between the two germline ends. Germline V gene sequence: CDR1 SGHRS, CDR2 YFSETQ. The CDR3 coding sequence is TGCGCCAGCAGCTTGAATTCGCTGGGGAGCTCTGGGGCCAACGTCCTGACTTTC. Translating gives CASSLNSLGSSGANVLTF. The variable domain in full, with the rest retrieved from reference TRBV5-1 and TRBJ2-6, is KAGVTQTPRYLIKTRGQQVTLSCSPISGHRSVSWYQQTPGQGLQFLFEYFSETQRNKGNFPGRFSGRQFSNSRSEMNVSTLELGDSALYLCASSLNSLGSSGANVLTFGAGSRLTVL.

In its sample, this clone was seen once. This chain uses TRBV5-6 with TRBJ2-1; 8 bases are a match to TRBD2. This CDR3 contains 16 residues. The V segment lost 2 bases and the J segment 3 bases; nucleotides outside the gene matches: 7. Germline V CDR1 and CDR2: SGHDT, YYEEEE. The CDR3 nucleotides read TGTGCCAGCAGCTTAAATAGCGGGACGATCTACAATGAGCAGTTCTTC. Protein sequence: CASSLNSGTIYNEQFF.

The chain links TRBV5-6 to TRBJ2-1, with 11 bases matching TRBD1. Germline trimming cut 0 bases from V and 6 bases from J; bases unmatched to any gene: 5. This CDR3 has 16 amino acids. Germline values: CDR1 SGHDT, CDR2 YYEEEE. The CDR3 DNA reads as TGTGCCAGCAGCTTGGGCCGGGACAGGGGGACCAATGAGCAGTTCTTC. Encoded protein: CASSLGRDRGTNEQFF.

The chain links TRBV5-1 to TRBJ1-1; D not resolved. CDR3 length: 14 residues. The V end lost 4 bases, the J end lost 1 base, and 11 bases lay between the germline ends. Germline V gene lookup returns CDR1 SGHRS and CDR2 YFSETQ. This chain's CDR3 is CASSTPDRNTEAFF. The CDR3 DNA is TGCGCCAGCAGCACTCCGGACCGGAACACTGAAGCTTTCTTT.

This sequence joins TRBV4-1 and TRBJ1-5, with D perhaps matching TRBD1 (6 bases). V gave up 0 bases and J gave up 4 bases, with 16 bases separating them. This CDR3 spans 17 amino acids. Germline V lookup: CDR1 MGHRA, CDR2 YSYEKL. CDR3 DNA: TGCGCCAGCAGCCAAGATGGAGGGGGACCCGGGAATCAGCCCCAGCATTTT. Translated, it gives CASSQDGGGPGNQPQHF.

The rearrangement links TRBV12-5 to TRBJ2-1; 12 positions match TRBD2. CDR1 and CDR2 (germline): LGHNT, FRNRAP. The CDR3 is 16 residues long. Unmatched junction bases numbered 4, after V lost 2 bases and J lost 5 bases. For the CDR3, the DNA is TGTGCTAGTGGTTTGTCTGGACTAGCGGGGAACAATGAGCAGTTCTTC. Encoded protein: CASGLSGLAGNNEQFF.